The rows below give T cell receptor beta chains drawn from one sample of a study of PD-1 blockade in mismatch repair-deficient tumors. Assay: immunoSEQ multiplex PCR; the TCRdb copy retains only in-frame clones and omits some. The table shows around 38,000 clones, with about 76% occurring only once. Sequencing was performed on peripheral blood, taken 4 weeks after starting pembrolizumab. These receptor sequences come from an adult with mismatch repair-deficient cancer. The CDR3 runs from the conserved cysteine through the conserved F or W. D genes are given only for firm matches. Size tells how often a clone was seen (once, few, many) or the class of an expanded clone, and some rows leave it out.

size: .; J: TRBJ1-4; V: TRBV5-5; D: TRBD1; CDR3: CASSGGTGDEKLFF; DNA: TGTGCCAGCAGCGGCGGGACAGGGGATGAAAAACTGTTTTTT
size: .; J: TRBJ2-6; V: TRBV30; D: .; CDR3: CASDFSGANVLTF; DNA: TGTGCCTCGGACTTCTCTGGGGCCAACGTCCTGACTTTC
size: .; J: TRBJ2-5; V: TRBV19; D: .; CDR3: CASSPHGKTQYF; DNA: TGTGCCAGTAGCCCCCACGGAAAGACCCAGTACTTC
size: .; J: TRBJ1-5; V: TRBV6-5; D: TRBD1; CDR3: CASRTGDQPQHF; DNA: TGTGCCAGCCGGACAGGGGATCAGCCCCAGCATTTT
size: .; J: TRBJ2-7; V: TRBV29-1; D: TRBD2; CDR3: CSVPLAGRNEQYF; DNA: TGCAGCGTTCCCCTAGCGGGACGGAACGAGCAGTACTTC
size: .; J: TRBJ2-7; V: TRBV27; D: .; CDR3: CASSSDPGAYEQYF; DNA: TGTGCCAGCAGTTCCGACCCGGGGGCCTACGAGCAGTACTTC
size: .; J: TRBJ2-2; V: TRBV4-1; D: .; CDR3: CASTSGFKGEELFF; DNA: TGCGCCAGTACTTCAGGGTTTAAGGGTGAGGAGCTGTTTTTT
size: .; J: TRBJ2-1; V: TRBV15; D: TRBD2; CDR3: CATSRVGRGLAGGPGNEQFF; DNA: TGTGCCACCAGCAGAGTAGGGCGGGGACTAGCGGGAGGGCCGGGCAATGAGCAGTTCTTC
size: .; J: TRBJ2-7; V: TRBV4-2; D: .; CDR3: CASSHRGGEQYF; DNA: TGTGCCAGCAGCCATAGAGGGGGCGAGCAGTACTTC
size: .; J: TRBJ2-7; V: TRBV7-9; D: TRBD2; CDR3: CASSLASSGLNYEQYF; DNA: TGTGCCAGCAGCCTAGCTTCTAGCGGGCTAAACTACGAGCAGTACTTC
size: .; J: TRBJ2-3; V: TRBV10-3; D: .; CDR3: CAISESPLRFTDTQYF; DNA: TGTGCCATCAGTGAGTCCCCTCTCAGATTCACAGATACGCAGTATTTT
size: .; J: TRBJ2-3; V: TRBV7-8; D: TRBD1; CDR3: CASSSGQGAVDTQYF; DNA: TGTGCCAGCAGCTCGGGACAGGGGGCGGTAGATACGCAGTATTTT
size: .; J: TRBJ1-1; V: TRBV25-1; D: .; CDR3: CASRLNTEAFF; DNA: TGTGCCAGCAGACTAAACACTGAAGCTTTCTTT
size: once; J: TRBJ2-1; V: TRBV19; D: .; CDR3: CASSIGGSYNEQFF; DNA: TGTGCCAGTAGTATCGGGGGATCCTACAATGAGCAGTTCTTC
size: .; J: TRBJ2-1; V: TRBV19; D: TRBD2; CDR3: CASSDGGRNNEQFF; DNA: TGTGCCAGTAGTGATGGCGGGAGGAATAATGAGCAGTTCTTC
size: few; J: TRBJ2-1; V: TRBV2; D: .; CDR3: CASRLAAEQFF; DNA: TGTGCCAGCAGACTGGCTGCTGAGCAGTTCTTC
size: once; J: TRBJ1-2; V: TRBV10-3; D: TRBD1; CDR3: CAISEGTEDYTF; DNA: TGTGCCATCAGTGAAGGGACAGAGGACTACACCTTC
size: .; J: TRBJ1-4; V: TRBV18; D: .; CDR3: CASSPQEGWGEKLFF; DNA: TGTGCCAGCTCACCACAGGAAGGATGGGGGGAAAAACTGTTTTTT
size: few; J: TRBJ2-7; V: TRBV29-1; D: TRBD1; CDR3: CSVEGFKGQGAYEQYF; DNA: TGCAGCGTTGAAGGATTCAAAGGACAGGGGGCCTACGAGCAGTACTTC
size: .; J: TRBJ2-1; V: TRBV11-2; D: .; CDR3: CASSFNTNNEQFF; DNA: TGTGCCAGCAGCTTCAACACCAACAATGAGCAGTTCTTC
size: .; J: TRBJ2-7; V: TRBV11-3; D: TRBD1; CDR3: CASSSYRGVSYEQYF; DNA: TGTGCCAGCAGCAGTTACAGGGGGGTCTCCTACGAGCAGTACTTC
size: .; J: TRBJ1-5; V: TRBV28; D: .; CDR3: CASSFVDRLGQPQHF; DNA: TGTGCCAGCAGTTTTGTCGACAGGTTGGGACAGCCCCAGCATTTT
size: .; J: TRBJ1-2; V: TRBV6-5; D: TRBD1; CDR3: CASSSPRDRNYGYTF; DNA: TGTGCCAGCAGTTCTCCCCGGGACAGGAACTATGGCTACACCTTC
size: few; J: TRBJ2-7; V: TRBV27; D: TRBD2; CDR3: CASSFLGGRAEYEQYF; DNA: TGTGCCAGCAGTTTTTTAGGCGGGAGGGCCGAGTACGAGCAGTACTTC
size: .; J: TRBJ2-1; V: TRBV7-9; D: .; CDR3: CASSPKGPNEQFF; DNA: TGTGCCAGCAGCCCGAAAGGGCCCAATGAGCAGTTCTTC
size: .; J: TRBJ1-1; V: TRBV5-6; D: .; CDR3: CASSGNREAGTEAFF; DNA: TGTGCCAGCAGCGGAAACAGGGAAGCGGGCACTGAAGCTTTCTTT